This T cell receptor beta chain emerged from a study of T cells in Graves' hyperthyroidism and ophthalmopathy. As for the study in general: Peripheral blood was drawn at first diagnosis, prior to all treatment. Study-wide findings and caveats: The model foresaw ophthalmopathy a median around 6 months prior to onset.

Researchers amplified the TCR beta CDR3 regions from RNA transcripts. The primer set for the first-round RT-PCR of the TCR CDR3 was HTBI. Using its own MiXCR run on the multiplex PCR reads, TCRdb lists one record per CDR3 protein. The sample has around 500,000 distinct CDR3 sequences, roughly 16% seen once; the top ten hold about 31%. Diagnostic assessment was based on clinical symptoms, serum thyroxine and TRAb, thyroid ultrasound and orbital computed tomography. The germline V and J ends were trimmed by 8 bases and 1 base, with 16 bases remaining between them. The V gene's germline CDR1 is MNHEY and CDR2 SMNVEV (reference sequence). The CDR3 is made up of 15 amino acids. This clonotype has at least ten counts. Its antigen is still unknown.

This sequence originates from a woman aged 25 to 39 with Graves' ophthalmopathy. The chain carries TRBV27 and TRBJ2-3, with D tentatively TRBD2 (6 bases). The specimen sequenced was blood. CDR3 DNA: TGTGCCAGCGGGGGTCGGGAGAGGGGCACAGATACGCAGTATTTT. The encoded protein is CASGGRERGTDTQYF.